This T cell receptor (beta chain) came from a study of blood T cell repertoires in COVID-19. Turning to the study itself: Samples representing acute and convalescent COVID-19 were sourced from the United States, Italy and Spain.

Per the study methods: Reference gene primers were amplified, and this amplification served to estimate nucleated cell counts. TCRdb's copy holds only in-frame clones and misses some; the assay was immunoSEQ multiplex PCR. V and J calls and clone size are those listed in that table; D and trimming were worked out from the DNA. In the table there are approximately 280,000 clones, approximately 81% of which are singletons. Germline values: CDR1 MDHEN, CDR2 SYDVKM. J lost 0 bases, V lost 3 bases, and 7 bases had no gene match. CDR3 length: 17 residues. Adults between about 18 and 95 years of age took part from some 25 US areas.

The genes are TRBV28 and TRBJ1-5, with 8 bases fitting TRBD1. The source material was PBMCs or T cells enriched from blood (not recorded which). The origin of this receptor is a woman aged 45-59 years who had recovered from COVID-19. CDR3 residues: CASSFVGTGFSNQPQHF. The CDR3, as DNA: TGTGCCAGCAGTTTTGTCGGGACAGGTTTTAGCAATCAGCCCCAGCATTTT.